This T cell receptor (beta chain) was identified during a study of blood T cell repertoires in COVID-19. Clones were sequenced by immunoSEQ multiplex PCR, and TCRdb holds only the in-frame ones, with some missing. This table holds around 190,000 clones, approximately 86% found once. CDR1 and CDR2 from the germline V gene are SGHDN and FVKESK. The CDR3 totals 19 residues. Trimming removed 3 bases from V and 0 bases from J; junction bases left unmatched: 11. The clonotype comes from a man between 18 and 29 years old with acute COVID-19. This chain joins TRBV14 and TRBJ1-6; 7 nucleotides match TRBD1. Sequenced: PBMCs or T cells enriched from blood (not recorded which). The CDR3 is CASSHGTVRTSSYNSPLHF. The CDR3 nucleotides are TGTGCCAGCAGCCACGGGACAGTTCGCACGAGCTCCTATAATTCACCCCTCCACTTT. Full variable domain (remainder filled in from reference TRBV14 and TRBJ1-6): EAGVTQFPSHSVIEKGQTVTLRCDPISGHDNLYWYRRVMGKEIKFLLHFVKESKQDESGMPNNRFLAERTGGTYSTLKVQPAELEDSGVYFCASSHGTVRTSSYNSPLHFGNGTRLTVT.